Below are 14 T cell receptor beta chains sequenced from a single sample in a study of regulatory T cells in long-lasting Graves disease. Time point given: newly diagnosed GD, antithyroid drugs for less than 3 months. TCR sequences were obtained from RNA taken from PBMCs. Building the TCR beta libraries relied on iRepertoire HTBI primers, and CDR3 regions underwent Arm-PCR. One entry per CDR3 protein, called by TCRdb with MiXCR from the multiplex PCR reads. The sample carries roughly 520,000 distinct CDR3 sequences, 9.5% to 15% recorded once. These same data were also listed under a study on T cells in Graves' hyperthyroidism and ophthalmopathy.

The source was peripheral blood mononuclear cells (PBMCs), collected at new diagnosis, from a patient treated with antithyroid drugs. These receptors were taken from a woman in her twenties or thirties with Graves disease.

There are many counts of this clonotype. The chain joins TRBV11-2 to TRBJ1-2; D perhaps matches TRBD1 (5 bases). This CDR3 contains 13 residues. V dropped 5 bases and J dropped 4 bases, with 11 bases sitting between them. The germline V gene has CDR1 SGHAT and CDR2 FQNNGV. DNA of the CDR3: TGTGCCAGCAGCGACACCGGGGCCTATGGCTACACCTTC. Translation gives CASSDTGAYGYTF.

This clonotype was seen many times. The CDR3 loop reads CASSPQGANEQFF. CDR3 nucleotide sequence: TGTGCCAGCAGCCCACAGGGGGCTAATGAGCAGTTCTTC. This chain links TRBV11-2 with TRBJ2-1; TRBD1 matches 9 bases. The CDR3 loop spans 13 amino acids. CDR1 is SGHAT, CDR2 FQNNGV, per germline. V trimming: 5 bases; J trimming: 7 bases; junction bases outside the gene matches: 3.

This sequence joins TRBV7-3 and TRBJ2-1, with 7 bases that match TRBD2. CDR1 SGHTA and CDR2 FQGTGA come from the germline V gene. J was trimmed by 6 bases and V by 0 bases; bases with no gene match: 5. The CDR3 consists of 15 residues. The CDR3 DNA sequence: TGTGCCAGCAGCTTAACGGGGGGGACTTTCAATGAGCAGTTCTTC. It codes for CASSLTGGTFNEQFF.

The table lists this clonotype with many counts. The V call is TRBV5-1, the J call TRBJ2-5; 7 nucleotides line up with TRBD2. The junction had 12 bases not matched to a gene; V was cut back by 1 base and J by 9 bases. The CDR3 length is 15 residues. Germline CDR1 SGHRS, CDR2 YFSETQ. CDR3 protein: CASSLLLAEGQAQYF. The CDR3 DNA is TGCGCCAGCAGCTTGCTTCTAGCGGAGGGTCAGGCCCAGTACTTC.

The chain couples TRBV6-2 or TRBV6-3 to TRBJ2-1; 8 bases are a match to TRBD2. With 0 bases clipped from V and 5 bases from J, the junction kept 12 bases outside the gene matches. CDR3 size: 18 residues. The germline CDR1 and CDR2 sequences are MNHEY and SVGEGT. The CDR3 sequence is CASSYSFSPSGQNNEQFF. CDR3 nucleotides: TGTGCCAGCAGTTACTCGTTTTCCCCTAGCGGGCAGAACAATGAGCAGTTCTTC.

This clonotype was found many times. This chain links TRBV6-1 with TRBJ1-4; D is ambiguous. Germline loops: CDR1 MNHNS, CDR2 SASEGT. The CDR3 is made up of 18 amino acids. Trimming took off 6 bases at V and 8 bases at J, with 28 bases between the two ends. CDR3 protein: CASRTNYHLRLSIEKLFF. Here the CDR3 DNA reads TGTGCCAGCAGGACGAATTATCATCTCAGGTTGTCTATCGAAAAACTGTTTTTT.

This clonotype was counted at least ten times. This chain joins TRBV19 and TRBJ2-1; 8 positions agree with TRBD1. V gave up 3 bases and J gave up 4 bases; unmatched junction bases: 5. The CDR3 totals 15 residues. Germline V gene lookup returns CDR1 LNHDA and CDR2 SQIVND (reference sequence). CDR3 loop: CASSISGQEYNEQFF. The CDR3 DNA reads TGTGCCAGTAGTATTTCGGGACAGGAATACAATGAGCAGTTCTTC.

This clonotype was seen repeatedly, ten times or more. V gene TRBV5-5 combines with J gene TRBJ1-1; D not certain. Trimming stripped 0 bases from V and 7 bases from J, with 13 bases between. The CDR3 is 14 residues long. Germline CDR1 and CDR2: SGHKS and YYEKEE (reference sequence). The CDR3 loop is CASSLAFRISEAFF. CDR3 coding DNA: TGTGCCAGCAGCTTGGCCTTCCGGATAAGTGAAGCTTTCTTT.

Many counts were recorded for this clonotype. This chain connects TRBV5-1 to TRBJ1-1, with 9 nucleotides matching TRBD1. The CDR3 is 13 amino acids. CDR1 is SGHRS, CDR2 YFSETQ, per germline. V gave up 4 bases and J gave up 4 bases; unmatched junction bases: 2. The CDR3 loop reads CASSTTGGTEAFF. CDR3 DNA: TGCGCCAGCAGCACGACAGGGGGCACTGAAGCTTTCTTT.

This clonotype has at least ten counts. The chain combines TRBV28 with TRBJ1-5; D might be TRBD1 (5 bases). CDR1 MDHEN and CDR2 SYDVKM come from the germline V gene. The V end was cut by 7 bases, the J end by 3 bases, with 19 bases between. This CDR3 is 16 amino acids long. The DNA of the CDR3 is TGTGCCAGCATTCCGGCGCGGAGGGGAGACAATCAGCCCCAGCATTTT. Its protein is CASIPARRGDNQPQHF.

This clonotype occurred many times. The CDR3 spells CASSLGGLAIHTGELFF. As DNA, the CDR3 is TGTGCCAGCAGCTTAGGTGGACTAGCGATTCACACCGGGGAGCTGTTTTTT. The V call is TRBV7-9, the J call TRBJ2-2; 9 bases agree with TRBD2. The germline V gene has CDR1 SEHNR and CDR2 FQNEAQ (reference sequence). The V gene end was trimmed by 1 base and the J gene end by 3 bases; junction bases not matched to a gene: 6. This CDR3 is built from 17 residues.

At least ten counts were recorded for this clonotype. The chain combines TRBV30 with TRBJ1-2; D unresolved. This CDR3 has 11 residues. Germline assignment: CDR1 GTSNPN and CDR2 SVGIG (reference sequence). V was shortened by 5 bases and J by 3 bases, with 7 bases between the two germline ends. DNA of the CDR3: TGTGCCTGGTCTCGATACTATGGCTACACCTTC. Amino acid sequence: CAWSRYYGYTF. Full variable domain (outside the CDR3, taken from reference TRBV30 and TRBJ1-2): SQTIHQWPATLVQPVGSPLSLECTVEGTSNPNLYWYRQAAGRGLQLLFYSVGIGQISSEVPQNLSASRPQDRQFILSSKKLLLSDSGFYLCAWSRYYGYTFGSGTRLTVV.

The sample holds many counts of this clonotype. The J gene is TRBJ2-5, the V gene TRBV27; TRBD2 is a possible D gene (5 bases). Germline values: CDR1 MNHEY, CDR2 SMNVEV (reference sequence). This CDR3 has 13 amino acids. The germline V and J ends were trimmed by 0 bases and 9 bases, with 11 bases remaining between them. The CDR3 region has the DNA TGTGCCAGCAGTTTATCCGGGAAGTTGGCCCAGTACTTC. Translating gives CASSLSGKLAQYF.

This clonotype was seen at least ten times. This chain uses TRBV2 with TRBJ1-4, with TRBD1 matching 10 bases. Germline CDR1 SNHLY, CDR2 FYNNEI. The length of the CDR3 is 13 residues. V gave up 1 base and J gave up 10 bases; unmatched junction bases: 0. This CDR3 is CASSEGTGGKLFF. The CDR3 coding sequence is TGTGCCAGCAGTGAAGGGACAGGGGGAAAACTGTTTTTT.